This TCR beta chain was profiled in a study of blood T cell repertoires in COVID-19. Study as a whole: Researchers got acute and convalescent COVID-19 samples from the United States, Italy and Spain. PBMCs, B-cell-depleted T cells, or T cells were the source of the cDNA or gDNA that made up the material.

Under the authors' procedure: Estimation of nucleated cell counts relied on the amplification of reference gene primers. This table comes from immunoSEQ multiplex PCR, and its TCRdb copy is limited to in-frame clones, with some not included. That table supplies the V and J calls and clone size; D and trimming were determined from the DNA. This repertoire shows about 30,000 clones, 70% to 90% found once; its top ten account for 60% to 70%. This clone was found many times. The sequence was collected from a man between 65 and 80 years old with acute or convalescent COVID-19. Sequenced input: peripheral blood.

The CDR3 region is CASSRSGGPNQPQHF. The CDR3 coding sequence is TGCGCCAGCAGCCGCTCAGGGGGCCCCAATCAGCCCCAGCATTTT. This chain links TRBV4-3 with TRBJ1-5; 8 bases align to TRBD1. The CDR3 loop spans 15 amino acids. J lost 3 bases, V lost 4 bases, and 5 bases had no gene match. Germline CDR1 reads LGHNA; CDR2 reads YSLEER.